What follows are 20 T cell receptor beta chains derived from one specimen sequenced in a study of Ad26.COV2.S vaccination and SARS-CoV-2 variants (dated by TCRdb to 2020 to 2023). The library was made by the immunoSEQ multiplex PCR assay. This immuneACCESS table, as held by TCRdb, lists in-frame sequences with V and J called but not all clones. Of the missing ones, under half trace to an unresolved V gene in checked studies; the others have no known cause. The sample data list some 640,000 clones, and roughly nine tenths of these were observed just once. Approximately 1.5% of the sample belongs to the ten largest clones. The treatment or condition label, as the study defines it: over 15 received Ad26.COV2.S at low or high dose, single or two shots; 5 received placebo; per-sample allocation not given. Repertoires of vaccine and placebo recipients were sequenced from samples collected on day 63 after the first injection.

The sequenced sample was peripheral blood, obtained in a trial of Ad26.COV2.S vaccine versus placebo. The receptors shown here come from a person between 18 and 60 years old who received the Ad26.COV2.S COVID-19 vaccine or a placebo.

This clone appeared a few times. The rearrangement joins TRBV6-5 to TRBJ2-5; 15 bases map to TRBD2. Germline trimming cut 10 bases from V and 4 bases from J; bases unmatched to any gene: 4. Per germline, CDR1 MNHEY and CDR2 SVGAGI. The CDR3 is 14 amino acids. The DNA for the CDR3 is TGTGCCACCGCGGGACTAGCGGGAGGAGAGACCCAGTACTTC. Its translation is CATAGLAGGETQYF.

Written as DNA, the CDR3 is TGTGCCAGCTCAGTACAGGGGGCCTACGAGCAGTACTTC. Translation gives CASSVQGAYEQYF. V is TRBV18 and J is TRBJ2-7, with 8 bases fitting TRBD1. With V trimmed by 5 bases and J by 2 bases, 2 bases remained unmatched. The CDR3 has 13 amino acids. Per germline, CDR1 KGHSH and CDR2 LQKENI.

The rearrangement joins TRBV10-3 to TRBJ1-6; D remains unclear. Germline V gives CDR1 ENHRY, CDR2 SYGVKD. The CDR3 runs 13 residues. The V end was cut by 10 bases, the J end by 8 bases, with 15 bases between. CDR3 sequence reads: CATRVFGDSPLHF. CDR3 nucleotides: TGTGCCACCCGGGTGTTCGGGGATTCACCCCTCCACTTT.

This rearrangement joins TRBV2 to TRBJ2-5; D not resolved. There are 13 residues in the CDR3. Trimming removed 4 bases at V and 5 bases at J, with 11 bases between. Germline CDR1 is SNHLY and CDR2 is FYNNEI. This CDR3 reads CASSVGVAETQYF. As DNA, the CDR3 is TGTGCCAGCAGTGTCGGTGTTGCGGAGACCCAGTACTTC.

This clone was recorded a few times. The chain links TRBV20-1 to TRBJ2-7; the D gene is possibly TRBD1 (5 bases). This CDR3 has 13 amino acids. CDR1 and CDR2 from the germline V gene are DFQATT and SNEGSKA (reference sequence). V was clipped by 3 bases and J by 5 bases, with 14 bases between them. CDR3 nucleotide sequence: TGCAGTGCTAGTAGCAGGGTCTACAACGAGCAGTACTTC. This codes for CSASSRVYNEQYF.

The chain carries TRBV7-3 and TRBJ2-7; D is ambiguous. The CDR3 is 16 residues long. Between the trimmed V and J ends, which lost 0 bases and 2 bases, there was a span of 14 bases. Germline CDR1 and CDR2: SGHTA and FQGTGA. The CDR3 nucleotides read TGTGCCAGCAGCTTAACGGTTACGGCCGAACCCTACGAGCAGTACTTC. It specifies CASSLTVTAEPYEQYF.

The chain combines TRBV7-2 with TRBJ2-1; TRBD2 agrees at 7 bases. Trimming removed 1 base from V and 2 bases from J; junction bases left unmatched: 8. Looked up from germline, CDR1 is SGHTA and CDR2 is FQGNSA. The CDR3 is 17 residues long. The CDR3 bases are TGTGCCAGCAGCTTAGTTTCCCTAGCGGTTACCTACAATGAGCAGTTCTTC. Protein: CASSLVSLAVTYNEQFF.

The V and J genes are TRBV9 and TRBJ1-4; possible D gene TRBD1, 5 bases. Germline V CDR1 and CDR2: SGDLS, YYNGEE. The CDR3 contains 14 residues. Between the trimmed V and J ends, which lost 2 bases and 4 bases, there was a span of 9 bases. CDR3 bases: TGTGCCAGCAGCGTCACAGGACTTAATGAAAAACTGTTTTTT. Protein product: CASSVTGLNEKLFF.

The rearrangement uses TRBV14 and TRBJ2-5; D is unresolved. CDR3 length: 12 residues. Germline V gene data show CDR1 as SGHDN and CDR2 as FVKESK. Trimming stripped 1 base from V and 7 bases from J, with 7 bases between. This CDR3 reads CASSQGSGTQYF. The DNA for the CDR3 is TGTGCCAGCAGCCAAGGCAGTGGGACCCAGTACTTC.

This clone was found once. This chain links TRBV2 with TRBJ1-5; no clear D gene. Germline V lookup: CDR1 SNHLY, CDR2 FYNNEI. The germline V and J ends were trimmed by 7 bases and 7 bases, with 14 bases remaining between them. CDR3 size: 13 residues. Here the CDR3 reads CASKKFTEQPQHF. CDR3 in DNA: TGTGCCAGCAAGAAATTCACGGAGCAGCCCCAGCATTTT.

The rearrangement links TRBV7-2 to TRBJ2-3, with 9 bases aligning to TRBD2. CDR1 and CDR2 (germline): SGHTA, FQGNSA. V trimming: 3 bases; J trimming: 3 bases; junction bases outside the gene matches: 10. The CDR3 is 17 amino acids. The DNA for the CDR3 is TGTGCCAGCAGCTTCACCCATAGCGGGGGAGGGACAGATACGCAGTATTTT. Its protein product is CASSFTHSGGGTDTQYF.

This clone showed up just once. The chain joins TRBV30 to TRBJ1-1; no clear D. The CDR3 covers 13 residues. Trimming cost V 3 bases and J 1 base, with 9 bases left between them. Looked up from germline, CDR1 is GTSNPN and CDR2 is SVGIG (reference sequence). The CDR3 protein is CAWSDMGNTEAFF. The CDR3 nucleotides read TGTGCCTGGAGCGATATGGGGAACACTGAAGCTTTCTTT.

The CDR3 region has the DNA TGTGCCAGCAGTCGTACGATCAGAGATACGCAGTATTTT. It is translated as CASSRTIRDTQYF. This rearrangement joins TRBV3-1 (or the pseudogene TRBV3-2) to TRBJ2-3; D is unclear. V was clipped by 6 bases and J by 5 bases, with 12 bases between them. Per germline, CDR1 LGHDT and CDR2 YNNKEL (reference sequence). The CDR3 totals 13 residues.

The chain links TRBV14 to TRBJ2-1, with 7 bases matching TRBD2. The length of the CDR3 is 12 residues. The trim removed 4 bases at V and 12 bases at J, leaving 6 bases unmatched. Germline CDR1 is SGHDN and CDR2 is FVKESK. The CDR3 reads CASSPPGGTQFF. As DNA, the CDR3 is TGTGCCAGCAGCCCCCCGGGGGGAACGCAGTTCTTC.

This sequence joins TRBV28 and TRBJ2-7; D not resolved. This CDR3 comprises 11 residues. In germline, CDR1 is MDHEN, CDR2 SYDVKM. The V end lost 3 bases, the J end lost 3 bases, and 3 bases lay between the germline ends. In nucleotides, the CDR3 is TGTGCCAGCAGTTTGAACTACGAGCAGTACTTC. The encoded protein is CASSLNYEQYF.

The V gene is TRBV19, the J gene TRBJ1-5, with D possibly matching TRBD1 (6 bases). Germline CDR1 reads LNHDA; CDR2 reads SQIVND (reference sequence). Trimming left V 9 bases short and J 1 base short, with 13 bases between. The CDR3 contains 14 residues. The CDR3 coding sequence is TGTGCCAGCATTGGAGGACAGAGCAATCAGCCCCAGCATTTT. This sequence encodes CASIGGQSNQPQHF. The full variable domain, with the rest looked up from reference TRBV19 and TRBJ1-5, is DGGITQSPKYLFRKEGQNVTLSCEQNLNHDAMYWYRQDPGQGLRLIYYSQIVNDFQKGDIAEGYSVSREKKESFPLTVTSAQKNPTAFYLCASIGGQSNQPQHFGDGTRLSIL.

The chain has TRBV5-6 and TRBJ2-3, with D unclear. V lost 0 bases and J lost 0, with 5 bases in between. CDR1 SGHDT and CDR2 YYEEEE come from the germline V gene. This CDR3 contains 14 residues. The CDR3 loop reads CASSLDASTDTQYF. The CDR3 nucleotides read TGTGCCAGCAGCTTGGACGCTAGCACAGATACGCAGTATTTT.

This chain uses TRBV5-1 with TRBJ1-4, with TRBD1 identical over 8 bases. Per the germline V gene, CDR1 is SGHRS and CDR2 is YFSETQ. V was pared by 0 bases and J by 2 bases, with 3 bases of the junction left unmatched. This CDR3 is built from 16 residues. CDR3 sequence (DNA): TGCGCCAGCAGCTTGGGGGGGACAGGCACTAATGAAAAACTGTTTTTT. Translation: CASSLGGTGTNEKLFF.

The chain is built from TRBV4-2 and TRBJ2-3; TRBD2 matches at 8 bases. This CDR3 spans 16 amino acids. Germline V gives CDR1 LGHNA, CDR2 YNFKEQ. The V gene end was trimmed by 2 bases and the J gene end by 2 bases; junction bases not matched to a gene: 6. In nucleotides, the CDR3 is TGTGCCAGCAGCCAACTAGGACTAGCCCCCACAGATACGCAGTATTTT. Translated: CASSQLGLAPTDTQYF.

The chain recombines TRBV27 with TRBJ1-1, with 8 positions matching TRBD1. CDR1 is MNHEY, CDR2 SMNVEV, per germline (reference sequence). The CDR3 totals 14 residues. With 6 bases clipped from V and 1 base from J, the junction kept 4 bases outside the gene matches. CDR3 region: CASRQGAQNTEAFF. The DNA for the CDR3 is TGTGCCAGCAGGCAGGGGGCCCAGAACACTGAAGCTTTCTTT.